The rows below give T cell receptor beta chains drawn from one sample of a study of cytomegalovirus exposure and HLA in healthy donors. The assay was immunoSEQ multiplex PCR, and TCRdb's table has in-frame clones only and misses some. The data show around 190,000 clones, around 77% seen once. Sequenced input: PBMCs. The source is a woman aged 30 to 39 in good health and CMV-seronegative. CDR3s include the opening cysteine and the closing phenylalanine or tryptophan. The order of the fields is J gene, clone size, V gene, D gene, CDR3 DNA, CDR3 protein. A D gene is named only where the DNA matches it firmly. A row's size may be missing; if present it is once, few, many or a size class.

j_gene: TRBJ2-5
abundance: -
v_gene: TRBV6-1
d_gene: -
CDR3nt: TGTGCCAGCACTAGATCAGGAGGACAAGAGACCCAGTACTTC
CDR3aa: CASTRSGGQETQYF

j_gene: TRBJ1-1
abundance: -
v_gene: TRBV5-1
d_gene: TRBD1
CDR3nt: TGCGCCAGCAGCCGACAGGGGGCGACAGGTCAGGTCACTGAAGCTTTCTTT
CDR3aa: CASSRQGATGQVTEAFF

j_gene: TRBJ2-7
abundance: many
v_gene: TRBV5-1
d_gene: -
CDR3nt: TGCGCCAGCAGCTTGCCCCCAGTCTACGAGCAGTACTTC
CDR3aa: CASSLPPVYEQYF

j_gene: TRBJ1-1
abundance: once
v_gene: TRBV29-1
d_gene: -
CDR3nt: TGCAGCGTCTTGGACAGCCCTGAAGCTTTCTTT
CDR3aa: CSVLDSPEAFF

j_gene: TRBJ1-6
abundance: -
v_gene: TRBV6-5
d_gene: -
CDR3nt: TGTGCCAGCAGTTACTCGGGCAGGGTAGAAAATTCACCCCTCCACTTT
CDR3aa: CASSYSGRVENSPLHF

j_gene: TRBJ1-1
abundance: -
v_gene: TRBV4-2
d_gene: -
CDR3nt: TGTGCCAGCAGCCAATCGGGCTGGGGCCGGGACACTGAAGCTTTCTTT
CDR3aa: CASSQSGWGRDTEAFF

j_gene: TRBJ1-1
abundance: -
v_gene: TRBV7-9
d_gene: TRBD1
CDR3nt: TGTGCCAGCAGCTATACAGGGGGCGAGACTGAAGCTTTCTTT
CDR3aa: CASSYTGGETEAFF

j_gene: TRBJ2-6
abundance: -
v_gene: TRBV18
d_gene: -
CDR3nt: TGTGCCAGCTCACCACGGCAGTCCTCTGGGGCCAACGTCCTGACTTTC
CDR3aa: CASSPRQSSGANVLTF

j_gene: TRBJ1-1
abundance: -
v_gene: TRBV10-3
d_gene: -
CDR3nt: TGTGCCATCAAGCGGTCGAGAGGCCCTGAAGCTTTCTTT
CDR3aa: CAIKRSRGPEAFF

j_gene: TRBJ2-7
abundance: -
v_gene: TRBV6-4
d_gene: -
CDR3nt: TGTGCCAGCAGTCGACGCGCCGGGGGCGAGCAGTACTTC
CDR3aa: CASSRRAGGEQYF

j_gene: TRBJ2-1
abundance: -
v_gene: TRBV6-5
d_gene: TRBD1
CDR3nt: TGTGCCAGCACCGGGACAGGGTTGGGTGAGCAGTTCTTC
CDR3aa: CASTGTGLGEQFF

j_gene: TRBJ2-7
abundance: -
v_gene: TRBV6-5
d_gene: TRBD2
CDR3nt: TGTGCCAGCAGTTTCCTAGCGGGAGTTTCCCACGAGCAGTACTTC
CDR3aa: CASSFLAGVSHEQYF

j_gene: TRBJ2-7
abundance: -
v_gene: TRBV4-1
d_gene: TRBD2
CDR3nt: TGCGCCAGCAGCCAAGGACTAGCGGGGACCTACGAGCAGTACTTC
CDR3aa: CASSQGLAGTYEQYF

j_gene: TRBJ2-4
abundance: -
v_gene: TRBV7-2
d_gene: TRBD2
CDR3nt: TGTGCCAGCAGTCTAGCGGTGGGAGGTGAAAACATTCAGTACTTC
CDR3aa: CASSLAVGGENIQYF

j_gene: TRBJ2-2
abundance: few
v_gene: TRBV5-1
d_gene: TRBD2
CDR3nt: TGCGCCAGCAGCTTGGATCCGAGCGGGGGGGACACCGGGGAGCTGTTTTTT
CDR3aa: CASSLDPSGGDTGELFF

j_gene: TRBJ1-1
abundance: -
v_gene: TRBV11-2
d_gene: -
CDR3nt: TGTGCCAGCAGCTTAATCCGGAACACTGAAGCTTTCTTT
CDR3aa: CASSLIRNTEAFF

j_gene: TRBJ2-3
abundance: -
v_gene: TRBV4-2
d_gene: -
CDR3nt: TGTGCCAGCAGCCAGCCGGGAGGCACAGATACGCAGTATTTT
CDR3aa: CASSQPGGTDTQYF

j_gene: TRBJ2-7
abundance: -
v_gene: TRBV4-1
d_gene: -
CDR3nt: TGCGCCAGCAGCCCCTCTCACGGACAGTTCCGATCCTACGAGCAGTACTTC
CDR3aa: CASSPSHGQFRSYEQYF

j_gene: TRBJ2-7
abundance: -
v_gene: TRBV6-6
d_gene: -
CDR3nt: TGTGCCAGCAGATTAACATGGGAGCAGTACTTC
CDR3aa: CASRLTWEQYF

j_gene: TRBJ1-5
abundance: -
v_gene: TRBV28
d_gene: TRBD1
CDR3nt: TGTGCCAGCAGTTTGGAGACAGGGAACAATCAGCCCCAGCATTTT
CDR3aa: CASSLETGNNQPQHF

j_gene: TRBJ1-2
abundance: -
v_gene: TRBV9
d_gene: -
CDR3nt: TGTGCCAGCAGCGTTGCGACAAATGGCTACACCTTC
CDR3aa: CASSVATNGYTF

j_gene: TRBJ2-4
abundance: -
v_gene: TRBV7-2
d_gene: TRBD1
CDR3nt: TGTGCCAGCAGCTCAACCCAGGGGGTGGGGGAAAACATTCAGTACTTC
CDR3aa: CASSSTQGVGENIQYF

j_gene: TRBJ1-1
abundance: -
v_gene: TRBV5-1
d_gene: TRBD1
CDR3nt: TGCGCCAGCAGCTCGACAGGGACGAACACTGAAGCTTTCTTT
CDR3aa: CASSSTGTNTEAFF

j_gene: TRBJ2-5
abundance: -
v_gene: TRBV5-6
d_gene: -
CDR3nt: TGTGCCAGCAGCTTGAGCGAGACCCAGTACTTC
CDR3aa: CASSLSETQYF

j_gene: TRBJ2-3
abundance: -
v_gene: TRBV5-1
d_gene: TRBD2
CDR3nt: TGCGCCAGCAGCCGGGCCCTAGCGGCTAGCACAGATACGCAGTATTTT
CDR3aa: CASSRALAASTDTQYF

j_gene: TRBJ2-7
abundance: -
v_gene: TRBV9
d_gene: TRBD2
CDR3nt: TGTGCCAGCAGCCTTCCCGGACTAGCGGGGGGTGACGAGCAGTACTTC
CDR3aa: CASSLPGLAGGDEQYF

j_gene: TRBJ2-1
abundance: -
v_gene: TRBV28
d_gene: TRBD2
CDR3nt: TGTGCCAGCAGCCCCCCCGGGACTAGCTCGAAAAGCTCCTACAATGAGCAGTTCTTC
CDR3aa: CASSPPGTSSKSSYNEQFF

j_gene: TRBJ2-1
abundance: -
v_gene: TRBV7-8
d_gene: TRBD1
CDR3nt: TGTGCCAGCAGCCTAACAGGGGTGGACTACAATGAGCAGTTCTTC
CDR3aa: CASSLTGVDYNEQFF

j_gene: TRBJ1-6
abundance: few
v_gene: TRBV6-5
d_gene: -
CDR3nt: TGTGCCAGCAGTTACCTTAGGGGTTCACCCCTCCACTTT
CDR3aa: CASSYLRGSPLHF

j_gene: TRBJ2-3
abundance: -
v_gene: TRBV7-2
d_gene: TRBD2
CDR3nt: TGTGCCAGCAGCTTAGGGCTAGCGGCCTCTAGCACAGATACGCAGTATTTT
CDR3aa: CASSLGLAASSTDTQYF

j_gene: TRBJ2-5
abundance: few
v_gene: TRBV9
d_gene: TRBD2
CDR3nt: TGTGCCAGCAGCCAAGCGGGGATGCAAGAGACCCAGTACTTC
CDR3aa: CASSQAGMQETQYF

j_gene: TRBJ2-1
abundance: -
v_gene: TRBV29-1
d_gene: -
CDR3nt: TGCAGCGGTCGTGAAGGGGTGCAGTTCTTC
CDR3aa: CSGREGVQFF

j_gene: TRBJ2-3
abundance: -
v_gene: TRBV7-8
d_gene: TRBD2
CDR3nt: TGTGCCAGCAGCCGTAGCGGGATAGACGATACGCAGTATTTT
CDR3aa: CASSRSGIDDTQYF

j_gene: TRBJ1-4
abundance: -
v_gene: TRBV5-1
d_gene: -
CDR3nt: TGCGCCAGCAGCCCGGACCCCGGGGGAAATGAAAAACTGTTTTTT
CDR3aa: CASSPDPGGNEKLFF

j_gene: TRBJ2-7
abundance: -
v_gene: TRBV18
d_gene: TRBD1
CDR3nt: TGTGCCAGCTCACCAAGGGCAGGGAGGACAGGGAGCTCCTACGAGCAGTACTTC
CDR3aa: CASSPRAGRTGSSYEQYF

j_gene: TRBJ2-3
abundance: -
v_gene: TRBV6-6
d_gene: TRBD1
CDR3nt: TGTGCCAGCAGTTACGGACAGGGCCCGGTGGATACGCAGTATTTT
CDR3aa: CASSYGQGPVDTQYF

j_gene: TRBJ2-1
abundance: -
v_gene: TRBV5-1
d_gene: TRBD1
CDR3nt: TGCGCCAGCAGCTTGTATCCTACAGGGGGCGATGAGCAGTTCTTC
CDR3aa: CASSLYPTGGDEQFF

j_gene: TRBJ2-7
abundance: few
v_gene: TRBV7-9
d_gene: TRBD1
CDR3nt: TGTGCCAGCAGCCCCGGGACAGGGGGGTCCTACGAGCAGTACTTC
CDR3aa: CASSPGTGGSYEQYF

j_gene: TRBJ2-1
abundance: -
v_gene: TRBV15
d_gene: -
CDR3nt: TGTGCCACCACCCTGGGTTGGGGGCCCAACTACAATGAGCAGTTCTTC
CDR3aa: CATTLGWGPNYNEQFF

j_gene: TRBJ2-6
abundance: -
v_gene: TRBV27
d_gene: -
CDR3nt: TGTGCCAGCAGCACCACGGGACTCTTAACTCAGGGGGCCAACGTCCTGACTTTC
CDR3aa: CASSTTGLLTQGANVLTF

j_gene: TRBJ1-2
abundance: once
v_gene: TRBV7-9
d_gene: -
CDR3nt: TGTGCCAGCAGCTTACTTTTGCGGGGGGAAGGCTACACCTTC
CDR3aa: CASSLLLRGEGYTF

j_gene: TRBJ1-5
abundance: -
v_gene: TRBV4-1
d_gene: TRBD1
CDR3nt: TGCGCCAGCAGCCCGAGGACAGGGGAGCAGCCCCAGCATTTT
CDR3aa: CASSPRTGEQPQHF

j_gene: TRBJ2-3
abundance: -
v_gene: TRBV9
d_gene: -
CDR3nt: TGTGCCAGCAGTGAGGGGAGGAGCCCGTGGAACACAGATACGCAGTATTTT
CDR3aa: CASSEGRSPWNTDTQYF

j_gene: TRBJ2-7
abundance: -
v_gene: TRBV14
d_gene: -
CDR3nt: TGTGCCAGCAGCCAATGGGGGCCCTACGAGCAGTACTTC
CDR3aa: CASSQWGPYEQYF

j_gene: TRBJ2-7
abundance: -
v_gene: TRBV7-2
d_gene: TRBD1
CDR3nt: TGTGCCAGCAGCCGAGTGGACAGGGGGAATAGCGAGCAGTACTTC
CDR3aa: CASSRVDRGNSEQYF

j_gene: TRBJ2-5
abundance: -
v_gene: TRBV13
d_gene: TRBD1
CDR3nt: TGTGCCAGCAGCTCCGAGGACAGGGGGCTTGAGACCCAGTACTTC
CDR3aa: CASSSEDRGLETQYF

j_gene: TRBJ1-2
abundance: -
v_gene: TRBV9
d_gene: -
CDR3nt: TGTGCCAGCAGCGTAGCTTCGGGGATAGATGGCTACACCTTC
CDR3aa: CASSVASGIDGYTF

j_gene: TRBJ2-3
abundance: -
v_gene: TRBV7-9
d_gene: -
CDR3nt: TGTGCCAGCAGCTGGGTGGGGGGAGAGGGTACGCAGTATTTT
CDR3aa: CASSWVGGEGTQYF

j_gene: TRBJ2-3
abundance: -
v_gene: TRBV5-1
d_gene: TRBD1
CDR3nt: TGCGCCAGCAGCCCAGGGACAGTTCTTAGCACAGATACGCAGTATTTT
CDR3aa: CASSPGTVLSTDTQYF

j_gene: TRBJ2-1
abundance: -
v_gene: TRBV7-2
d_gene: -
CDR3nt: TGTGCCAGCAGAGGAGGGGGGGTCCCCTACAATGAGCAGTTCTTC
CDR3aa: CASRGGGVPYNEQFF

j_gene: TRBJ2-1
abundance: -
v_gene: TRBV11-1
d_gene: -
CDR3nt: TGTGCCAGCAGCTTAGTGTGGACAGTTTCCTACAATGAGCAGTTCTTC
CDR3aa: CASSLVWTVSYNEQFF

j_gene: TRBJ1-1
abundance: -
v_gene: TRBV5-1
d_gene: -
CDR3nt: TGCGCCAGCAGCTTAGGGTGGGGGGACACTGAAGCTTTCTTT
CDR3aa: CASSLGWGDTEAFF

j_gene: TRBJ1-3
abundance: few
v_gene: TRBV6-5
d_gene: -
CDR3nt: TGTGCCAGCAGTTACTCGCGGGGATCTGGAAACACCATATATTTT
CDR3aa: CASSYSRGSGNTIYF

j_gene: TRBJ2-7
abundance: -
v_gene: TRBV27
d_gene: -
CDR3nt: TGTGCCAGCAGCCGAAAACGTGTGGGGCCCGAGCAGTACTTC
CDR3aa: CASSRKRVGPEQYF

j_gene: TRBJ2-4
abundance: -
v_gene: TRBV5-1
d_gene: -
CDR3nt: TGCGCCAGCAGCCCCCGGGGGATTCTAGCCAAAAACATTCAGTACTTC
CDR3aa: CASSPRGILAKNIQYF

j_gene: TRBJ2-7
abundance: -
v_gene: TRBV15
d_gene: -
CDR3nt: TGTGCCACCAGCAGATGGGCGGGCGAGCAGTACTTC
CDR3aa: CATSRWAGEQYF